Listed here is a single T cell receptor (beta chain). Its antigen is not identified. A 5'RACE template-switching step, the method used to make TCR cDNA, added a universal primer site and UMIs. TCRdb re-called the 5' RACE reads through MiXCR, storing one row per CDR3 protein. The table has 120,000 or so distinct CDR3 sequences, 13% to 15% seen once; the top ten hold about 42%. The source of the sample is a study of T cells after yellow fever vaccination. Whole-study results and caveats: FACS-sorted repertoires could contain abundant clonotypes contaminating from the bulk population. A limited proportion of clonotypes was detected within both the CD4 and CD8 compartments. A large majority of primary-vaccination clones showed up again after the booster (approximately 95% CD4, around 90% CD8).

Sequencing used CD8+ T cells sorted from PBMCs, obtained 5 days after the yellow fever booster vaccination. The receptor's source is a man younger than 35 who received the YFV17D yellow fever vaccine.

CDR3 region: CASSLRGGWRETQYF. The CDR3 nucleotides read TGCGCCAGCAGCCTACGTGGAGGTTGGCGAGAGACCCAGTACTTC. V gene TRBV5-1 combines with J gene TRBJ2-5, with a possible D match to TRBD2 (5 bases). CDR1 and CDR2 from the germline V gene are SGHRS and YFSETQ. The ends were cut back, 4 bases at V and 4 bases at J, with 17 bases in the middle. The CDR3 loop spans 15 amino acids.